These 28 T cell receptor beta chains came from one sample sequenced in a study of cytomegalovirus exposure and HLA in healthy donors. Generated by immunoSEQ multiplex PCR, the TCRdb table keeps only in-frame clones and is missing some. The sample gives around 190,000 clones, about 89% of which show up once; approximately 7% is in the top ten. Sequenced sample: PBMCs. The receptor set was obtained from a man younger than 40 in good health and CMV-seropositive.

The chain links TRBV9 to TRBJ1-6; maybe TRBD1 (5 bases). This CDR3 is 14 amino acids long. The V end was cut by 3 bases, the J end by 6 bases, with 10 bases between. CDR1 SGDLS and CDR2 YYNGEE come from the germline V gene. The CDR3 DNA follows: TGTGCCAGCAGCGCCAGACAGAGTAATTCACCCCTCCACTTT. It encodes CASSARQSNSPLHF.

The genes are TRBV11-3 and TRBJ2-7; 7 nucleotides line up with TRBD1. The CDR3 is 13 residues long. The V gene's germline CDR1 is SGHNT and CDR2 YENEEA. V lost 5 bases to trimming and J lost 3 bases; unmatched junction nucleotides: 4. Here the CDR3 reads CASSQTGHYEQYF. The CDR3 DNA sequence: TGTGCCAGCAGCCAGACAGGGCACTACGAGCAGTACTTC. Full variable domain (missing parts from reference TRBV11-3 and TRBJ2-7): EAGVVQSPRYKIIEKKQPVAFWCNPISGHNTLYWYLQNLGQGPELLIRYENEEAVDDSQLPKDRFSAERLKGVDSTLKIQPAELGDSAVYLCASSQTGHYEQYFGPGTRLTVT.

The rearrangement joins TRBV10-3 to TRBJ1-1; 7 bases agree with TRBD1. CDR1 and CDR2 from the germline V gene are ENHRY and SYGVKD. This CDR3 contains 12 residues. V was clipped by 6 bases and J by 6 bases; unmatched bases: 4. The CDR3 sequence is CAISGTAPEAFF. For the CDR3, the DNA is TGTGCCATCAGCGGGACAGCCCCTGAAGCTTTCTTT.

V and J are TRBV4-1 and TRBJ1-2, with 12 bases matching TRBD1. The germline V gene encodes CDR1 MGHRA and CDR2 YSYEKL. This CDR3 spans 16 amino acids. V lost 4 bases, J lost 4 bases, and 7 bases stayed unmatched. The CDR3 spells CASSPGQGALGYGYTF. The DNA of the CDR3 is TGCGCCAGCAGCCCGGGACAGGGGGCGCTTGGCTATGGCTACACCTTC.

The gene calls are TRBV25-1 and TRBJ2-3; 8 bases fit TRBD1. This CDR3 spans 15 amino acids. The junction had 6 bases not matched to a gene; V was cut back by 3 bases and J by 4 bases. Germline V gene data show CDR1 as MGHDK and CDR2 as SYGVNS. The CDR3 here is CASSDTGGYSDTQYF. DNA of the CDR3: TGTGCCAGCAGTGACACAGGGGGTTATTCAGATACGCAGTATTTT.

The chain combines TRBV7-9 with TRBJ1-3; D is unclear. CDR1 is SEHNR and CDR2 is FQNEAQ in the germline V gene (reference sequence). The CDR3 length is 15 residues. V lost 6 bases to trimming and J lost 0 bases, with 12 bases between them. Here the CDR3 reads CASSPRESSGNTIYF. Here the CDR3 DNA reads TGTGCCAGCAGTCCGCGCGAGAGCTCTGGAAACACCATATATTTT.

The chain links TRBV19 to TRBJ2-7; D is unresolved. Per germline, CDR1 LNHDA and CDR2 SQIVND (reference sequence). V was clipped by 2 bases and J by 6 bases, with 29 bases between them. This CDR3 region has 19 residues. The CDR3, as DNA: TGTGCCAGTAGTATAAGTCGTGGGTCTTCAGCCGAGGTCTCTCTCGAGCAGTACTTC. Residues: CASSISRGSSAEVSLEQYF.

This chain uses TRBV5-4 with TRBJ1-1, with D maybe TRBD1 (5 bases). In germline, CDR1 is SGHNT, CDR2 YYREEE (reference sequence). The ends were cut back, 5 bases at V and 8 bases at J, with 10 bases in the middle. This CDR3 comprises 11 residues. The CDR3 DNA reads TGTGCCAGCAGTGGGGCCCACGAAGCTTTCTTT. It codes for CASSGAHEAFF.

The CDR3 DNA is TGTGCCAGCAGTGATTTCTCCTACAATGAGCAGTTCTTC. The encoded protein is CASSDFSYNEQFF. This sequence joins TRBV6-1 and TRBJ2-1; D remains unclear. Looked up from germline, CDR1 is MNHNS and CDR2 is SASEGT. Trimming removed 3 bases at V and 0 bases at J, with 3 bases between. This CDR3 is built from 13 residues.

This rearrangement joins TRBV4-2 to TRBJ2-3; 7 bases match TRBD2. The CDR3 spans 17 residues. V was clipped by 1 base and J by 1 base; unmatched bases: 8. Germline V CDR1 and CDR2: LGHNA, YNFKEQ. CDR3 protein: CASSQAQSSGGTDTQYF. The DNA for the CDR3 is TGTGCCAGCAGCCAAGCGCAATCCAGCGGGGGCACAGATACGCAGTATTTT.

This clone has a handful of counts. The chain couples TRBV5-1 to TRBJ2-3; 7 bases map to TRBD2. After removal of 0 bases from V and 3 bases from J, the junction contained 4 bases not matched to a gene. CDR1 and CDR2 (germline): SGHRS, YFSETQ. The CDR3 has 15 residues. The DNA for the CDR3 is TGCGCCAGCAGCTTGGCGCGAGCGGGGACAGATACGCAGTATTTT. Translation gives CASSLARAGTDTQYF.

V and J are TRBV10-3 and TRBJ2-1, with 7 nucleotides matching TRBD2. V was clipped by 3 bases and J by 9 bases; unmatched bases: 11. Germline CDR1 reads ENHRY; CDR2 reads SYGVKD. The CDR3 has 15 residues. The CDR3 sequence is CAISEPGLIVGEQFF. The CDR3 DNA follows: TGTGCCATCAGTGAACCGGGACTAATCGTTGGTGAGCAGTTCTTC.

V is TRBV11-3 and J is TRBJ2-7; weak D call: TRBD1 (5 bases). CDR1 is SGHNT, CDR2 YENEEA, per germline. The CDR3 spans 14 residues. Trimming took off 3 bases at V and 1 base at J, with 10 bases between the two ends. DNA for the CDR3: TGTGCCAGCAGCTTTGCAGGGTCTTCCTACGAGCAGTACTTC. As protein: CASSFAGSSYEQYF.

V gene TRBV21-1 combines with J gene TRBJ2-7; TRBD2, as called in the table, went unchecked against the DNA. TRBV21-1 counts as a pseudogene. This CDR3 contains 15 residues. CDR3 amino acids: CASSLFRERIREQYF. The CDR3 nucleotides are TGTGCCAGCAGCCTTTTCCGGGAGAGAATTAGGGAGCAGTACTTC.

The chain is built from TRBV5-1 and TRBJ2-6; 12 bases match TRBD1. The V gene's germline CDR1 is SGHRS and CDR2 YFSETQ. The CDR3 has 18 residues. With V trimmed by 2 bases and J by 3 bases, 6 bases remained unmatched. CDR3 DNA sequence: TGCGCCAGCAGCTTACTGGGACAGGGGGCGCGTGGGGCCAACGTCCTGACTTTC. Its translation: CASSLLGQGARGANVLTF.

This clone was detected a few times. This chain joins TRBV19 and TRBJ1-2; 11 nucleotides agree with TRBD1. V was pared by 7 bases and J by 4 bases, with 8 bases of the junction left unmatched. This CDR3 is 15 amino acids long. CDR1 LNHDA and CDR2 SQIVND come from the germline V gene (reference sequence). The CDR3 nucleotides read TGTGCCAGTACCCCGGGACAGGGGGGATTCTATGGCTACACCTTC. As protein: CASTPGQGGFYGYTF.

This clone has a single count. The chain has TRBV7-3 and TRBJ2-6, with 8 bases identical to TRBD1. V dropped 4 bases and J dropped 0; count of bases not matched to a gene: 5. This CDR3 spans 17 amino acids. The germline CDR1 and CDR2 sequences are SGHTA and FQGTGA. Here the CDR3 reads CASSSGQVISGANVLTF. The CDR3 coding sequence is TGTGCCAGCAGCTCGGGACAGGTGATCTCTGGGGCCAACGTCCTGACTTTC. The entire variable domain, with the rest obtained from reference TRBV7-3 and TRBJ2-6, is as follows: GAGVSQTPSNKVTEKGKYVELRCDPISGHTALYWYRQSLGQGPEFLIYFQGTGAADDSGLPNDRFFAVRPEGSVSTLKIQRTERGDSAVYLCASSSGQVISGANVLTFGAGSRLTVL.

The rearrangement links TRBV6-1 to TRBJ1-2; D uncertain. V gave up 8 bases and J gave up 1 base, with 8 bases separating them. The CDR3 runs 12 residues. In germline, CDR1 is MNHNS, CDR2 SASEGT. The CDR3 DNA sequence: TGTGCCAGCGAGGAGCTTAACTATGGCTACACCTTC. Its translation is CASEELNYGYTF.

V gene TRBV14 combines with J gene TRBJ2-7; D gene unclear. V lost 0 bases to trimming and J lost 6 bases, with 6 bases between them. The CDR3 is 12 amino acids. In germline, CDR1 is SGHDN, CDR2 FVKESK. The CDR3 is CASSQEGGEQYF. In nucleotides, the CDR3 is TGTGCCAGCAGCCAAGAGGGTGGCGAGCAGTACTTC.

This clone was recorded once. V gene TRBV5-4 combines with J gene TRBJ2-7; weak D call: TRBD2 (5 bases). The CDR3 contains 13 residues. Germline V lookup: CDR1 SGHNT, CDR2 YYREEE (reference sequence). Trimming pared 4 bases from V and 3 bases from J, leaving 11 bases between. CDR3 amino acids: CASSRVDYYEQYF. As DNA, the CDR3 is TGTGCCAGCAGCCGTGTCGACTACTACGAGCAGTACTTC.

In its sample, this clone was seen many times. The V gene is TRBV12-5, the J gene TRBJ1-3; D might be TRBD1 (5 bases). Trimming pared 7 bases from V and 9 bases from J, leaving 16 bases between. Looked up from germline, CDR1 is LGHNT and CDR2 is FRNRAP. This CDR3 region has 13 residues. The CDR3 sequence is CASVGTLGSTIYF. The CDR3 DNA follows: TGTGCTAGTGTGGGGACTCTAGGATCCACCATATATTTT.

This chain joins TRBV7-2 and TRBJ1-1; D remains unclear. This CDR3 is 14 amino acids long. V was pared by 3 bases and J by 3 bases, with 11 bases between. Germline lookup yields CDR1 SGHTA and CDR2 FQGNSA. CDR3 DNA sequence: TGTGCCAGCAGCTTTCGAGGTTGGGACACTGAAGCTTTCTTT. This codes for CASSFRGWDTEAFF.

The chain links TRBV7-2 to TRBJ2-2, with 9 bases lining up with TRBD1. The germline V gene has CDR1 SGHTA and CDR2 FQGNSA. J gave up 7 bases and V 4 bases, and 10 bases lay outside the gene matches. CDR3 size: 16 residues. The CDR3 region has the DNA TGTGCCAGCAGCTCCCGAGGACAGGGGCTCGGCGGGGAGCTGTTTTTT. Residues: CASSSRGQGLGGELFF.

The chain recombines TRBV10-3 with TRBJ1-1; D may be TRBD1 (6 bases). CDR1 and CDR2 (germline): ENHRY, SYGVKD. This CDR3 has 12 amino acids. V gave up 8 bases and J gave up 5 bases, with 12 bases separating them. The CDR3 coding sequence is TGTGCCATCCAGGGGTTGGGGACTGAAGCTTTCTTT. It is translated as CAIQGLGTEAFF.

The J gene is TRBJ1-1, the V gene TRBV10-3; TRBD1 matches at 10 bases. CDR1 and CDR2 (germline): ENHRY, SYGVKD. V trimming: 1 base; J trimming: 1 base; junction bases outside the gene matches: 3. This CDR3 is 16 amino acids long. The chain's CDR3 is CAISELRQGANTEAFF. DNA for the CDR3: TGTGCCATCAGTGAGTTACGACAGGGGGCGAACACTGAAGCTTTCTTT.

The chain couples TRBV9 to TRBJ1-2; D gene ambiguous. There are 13 residues in the CDR3. CDR1 and CDR2 from the germline V gene are SGDLS and YYNGEE. Trimming took 0 bases from V and 4 from J, leaving 7 bases between them. The CDR3 nucleotides read TGTGCCAGCAGCGTAGGAGGCCTCTATGGCTACACCTTC. It specifies CASSVGGLYGYTF. The full variable domain, rest sourced from reference TRBV9 and TRBJ1-2, is DSGVTQTPKHLITATGQRVTLRCSPRSGDLSVYWYQQSLDQGLQFLIQYYNGEERAKGNILERFSAQQFPDLHSELNLSSLELGDSALYFCASSVGGLYGYTFGSGTRLTVV.

The J gene is TRBJ2-4, the V gene TRBV29-1, with TRBD2 as a possible D gene (6 bases). Between the trimmed V and J ends, which lost 4 bases and 0 bases, there was a span of 13 bases. The length of the CDR3 is 15 residues. Germline CDR1 reads SQVTM; CDR2 reads ANQGSEA. CDR3 DNA sequence: TGCAGCGTTGCTCTCCCGGGAGTAGCCAAAAACATTCAGTACTTC. It codes for CSVALPGVAKNIQYF.

CDR3 residues: CASSWRTGTTNEKLFF. For the CDR3, the DNA is TGTGCCAGCAGCTGGCGGACAGGAACAACTAATGAAAAACTGTTTTTT. The chain recombines TRBV5-6 with TRBJ1-4, with TRBD1 matching 7 bases. The V gene end was trimmed by 3 bases and the J gene end by 0 bases; junction bases not matched to a gene: 5. Germline CDR1 SGHDT, CDR2 YYEEEE. The CDR3 runs 16 residues.